This record covers a single T cell receptor (beta chain). The sample is drawn from a study of T-cell memory formation after mild COVID-19. A single record per CDR3 protein comes from TCRdb applying MiXCR to the 5' RACE reads. Of hundreds of thousands of distinct CDR3 sequences in the sample, 20% were seen once. This sequence was found in an adult woman who had mild COVID-19 (a few samples of this study predate the infection). Cell type and time point are not known. Sequenced input: PBMCs or a T cell subset sorted from them (not recorded which).

The CDR3 loop reads CASSGGTGVASEQYF. CDR3 in DNA: TGTGCCAGCAGTGGGGGGACCGGGGTAGCGTCGGAGCAGTACTTC. This sequence joins TRBV27 and TRBJ2-7, with TRBD2 as a possible D gene (6 bases). The germline CDR1 and CDR2 sequences are MNHEY and SMNVEV (reference sequence). The germline V and J ends were trimmed by 5 bases and 7 bases, with 21 bases remaining between them. The CDR3 runs to 15 residues.